The 2 T cell receptor beta chains in this list originate from one sample, sequenced in a study of regulatory T cells in long-lasting Graves disease. Combining iRepertoire HTBI primers with Arm-PCR of CDR3 regions, the authors built TCR beta libraries. TCRdb re-analysed the multiplex PCR reads in MiXCR, keeping a single row per CDR3 protein. The sample has roughly 610,000 distinct CDR3 sequences, about 16% seen once. Time point meaning: newly diagnosed GD, antithyroid drugs for less than 3 months. From RNA extracted from PBMCs, the TCR library was made. The same data also went into a second study, on T cells in Graves' hyperthyroidism and ophthalmopathy.

Sequencing used peripheral blood mononuclear cells (PBMCs), obtained at new diagnosis, from a patient treated with antithyroid drugs. Receptors originate from a man between 18 and 35 years old with Graves disease.

The chain has TRBV6-1 and TRBJ2-5, with 8 bases aligning to TRBD2. Germline trimming cut 8 bases from V and 2 bases from J; bases unmatched to any gene: 10. In germline, CDR1 is MNHNS, CDR2 SASEGT. CDR3 length: 15 amino acids. CDR3 nucleotide sequence: TGTGCCAGCTTTCCGTTGGGACTAGGTCAAGAGACCCAGTACTTC. Its translation is CASFPLGLGQETQYF.

Only a few counts were recorded for this clonotype. V gene TRBV9 combines with J gene TRBJ2-2; D not resolved. The germline gives CDR1 SGDLS, CDR2 YYNGEE. This CDR3 is 14 amino acids long. V was clipped by 1 base and J by 0 bases, with 4 bases between them. The CDR3 here is CASSVQSNTGELFF. The CDR3 nucleotides are TGTGCCAGCAGCGTACAATCGAACACCGGGGAGCTGTTTTTT. The full variable domain, completed using reference TRBV9 and TRBJ2-2, is DSGVTQTPKHLITATGQRVTLRCSPRSGDLSVYWYQQSLDQGLQFLIQYYNGEERAKGNILERFSAQQFPDLHSELNLSSLELGDSALYFCASSVQSNTGELFFGEGSRLTVL.